This is a list of T cell receptor beta chains from one sample in a study of T cells in Graves' hyperthyroidism and ophthalmopathy. Via MiXCR, TCRdb re-called the multiplex PCR reads, giving one row per CDR3 protein. The sample yields about 420,000 distinct CDR3 sequences, about an eighth seen once. Specimen: blood. The receptors come from a woman in her late teens or twenties with Graves' hyperthyroidism. Both conserved end residues are part of each CDR3. Fields, in order: CDR3 protein, D gene, J gene, V gene. D genes are given only for firm matches.

CDR3 protein: CASSLSPSASGNNEQFF; D gene: TRBD2; J gene: TRBJ2-1; V gene: TRBV5-1
CDR3 protein: CAISDPGHTNTEAFF; D gene: .; J gene: TRBJ1-1; V gene: TRBV10-3
CDR3 protein: CASSPTGANYGYTF; D gene: TRBD1; J gene: TRBJ1-2; V gene: TRBV12-3/TRBV12-4
CDR3 protein: CAISRPGSNEQFF; D gene: .; J gene: TRBJ2-1; V gene: TRBV10-3
CDR3 protein: CASSPADRSKGYTF; D gene: .; J gene: TRBJ1-2; V gene: TRBV5-8
CDR3 protein: CASSPGFGTEAFF; D gene: .; J gene: TRBJ1-1; V gene: TRBV11-3
CDR3 protein: CASSLTVLETQYF; D gene: .; J gene: TRBJ2-5; V gene: TRBV27
CDR3 protein: CASSLRNNENEKLFF; D gene: .; J gene: TRBJ1-4; V gene: TRBV28
CDR3 protein: CASSLSRGNTIYF; D gene: .; J gene: TRBJ1-3; V gene: TRBV12-3/TRBV12-4
CDR3 protein: CASTDTGTEAFF; D gene: .; J gene: TRBJ1-1; V gene: TRBV5-6
CDR3 protein: CSARSRESNTEAFF; D gene: .; J gene: TRBJ1-1; V gene: TRBV20-1
CDR3 protein: CASSPGLVGEQFF; D gene: TRBD2; J gene: TRBJ2-1; V gene: TRBV5-6